The 26 T cell receptor beta chains in this list originate from one sample, sequenced in a study of CD8+ T cells in alopecia areata (dated by TCRdb to 2017 to 2018). Libraries came from the immunoSEQ multiplex PCR assay. RNA was extracted from all samples and reverse transcribed into cDNA, which served as template for TCR sequencing. TCRdb carries this immuneACCESS record with in-frame sequences only. Its versions omit some clonotypes, under half of them owing to an unresolved V gene in the studies checked, with the rest unexplained. The sample table holds about 130,000 clones, of which roughly 64% were seen once. Clones ranked in the top ten supply roughly 6.5% of the sample. The time point label for this specimen denotes: baseline before oral tofacitinib. The material was CD4+ T cells sorted from blood, obtained at week 0. Source of these receptors: a human donor with alopecia areata.

This chain joins TRBV5-4 and TRBJ2-5; D call uncertain. Trimming took off 4 bases at V and 2 bases at J, with 9 bases between the two ends. CDR3 length: 13 amino acids. Per germline, CDR1 SGHNT and CDR2 YYREEE (reference sequence). CDR3 region: CASSGRAQETQYF. CDR3 bases: TGTGCCAGCAGCGGGCGAGCACAAGAGACCCAGTACTTC.

CDR3 sequence: CASRSAGKSTEAFF. CDR3 coding DNA: TGTGCCAGCAGGTCTGCTGGGAAGAGCACTGAAGCTTTCTTT. The rearrangement joins TRBV6-5 to TRBJ1-1; no reliable D call. CDR1 is MNHEY and CDR2 is SVGAGI in the germline V gene. V was pared by 6 bases and J by 4 bases, with 15 bases between. The CDR3 length is 14 residues.

This clone was found a few times. The chain has TRBV4-2 and TRBJ2-3; D may be TRBD2 (7 bases). V was shortened by 0 bases and J by 5 bases, with 18 bases between the two germline ends. This CDR3 is built from 17 residues. The germline V gene has CDR1 LGHNA and CDR2 YNFKEQ. CDR3 DNA: TGTGCCAGCAGCCAAGATCGCGGGGGCCCGAGGGAAGATACGCAGTATTTT. It encodes CASSQDRGGPREDTQYF.

The rearrangement uses TRBV2 and TRBJ2-7, with no clear D. The germline V and J ends were trimmed by 3 bases and 4 bases, with 19 bases remaining between them. CDR3 size: 16 residues. Germline-derived CDR1 and CDR2 are SNHLY and FYNNEI. The chain's CDR3 is CASSDIVTSGTYEQYF. In DNA, the CDR3 is TGTGCCAGCAGTGACATCGTGACATCAGGAACATACGAGCAGTACTTC.

This clone was seen only a few times. CDR3 DNA: TGTGCCAGCAGTGATGGCCAGGGGGCCTACGAGCAGTACTTC. It codes for CASSDGQGAYEQYF. The rearrangement joins TRBV2 to TRBJ2-7; 7 bases agree with TRBD1. The CDR3 contains 14 residues. Germline trimming cut 3 bases from V and 2 bases from J; bases unmatched to any gene: 4. Germline V CDR1 and CDR2: SNHLY, FYNNEI.

The V call is TRBV18, the J call TRBJ1-5; maybe TRBD1 (6 bases). This CDR3 has 15 amino acids. CDR1 and CDR2 from the germline V gene are KGHSH and LQKENI. Trimming pared 2 bases from V and 5 bases from J, leaving 13 bases between. The CDR3 nucleotides are TGTGCCAGCTCACCATTGGGGGCGCGGGATCAGCCCCAGCATTTT. Translating gives CASSPLGARDQPQHF.

On this clone: At one of its ends the junction is not consistent with the germline gene, which may arise from a read error. The J gene is TRBJ2-7, the V gene TRBV10-3; possible D gene TRBD1, 6 bases. This CDR3 region has 13 residues. The germline gives CDR1 ENHRY, CDR2 SYGVKD. DNA for the CDR3: TGTGCCAGCAGTGAAGGGGGATTCTACGAGCAGTACTTC. Protein product: CASSEGGFYEQYF.

This CDR3 is CAISDSGGADTQYF. The CDR3 DNA reads TGTGCCATCAGTGATAGCGGGGGGGCCGATACGCAGTATTTT. This chain joins TRBV10-3 and TRBJ2-3; 11 bases are shared with TRBD2. CDR1 ENHRY and CDR2 SYGVKD come from the germline V gene. With V trimmed by 3 bases and J by 6 bases, 2 bases remained unmatched. CDR3 length equals 14 residues.

The V gene is TRBV29-1, the J gene TRBJ2-5; TRBD2 agrees at 7 bases. The germline V gene encodes CDR1 SQVTM and CDR2 ANQGSEA. This CDR3 contains 13 residues. The trim removed 7 bases at V and 1 base at J, leaving 6 bases unmatched. The CDR3: CSGGGSIQETQYF. For the CDR3, the DNA is TGCAGCGGGGGGGGATCGATCCAAGAGACCCAGTACTTC.

The V gene is TRBV11-2, the J gene TRBJ2-1; 8 bases map to TRBD2. CDR1 and CDR2 from the germline V gene are SGHAT and FQNNGV. Trimming removed 4 bases from V and 7 bases from J; junction bases left unmatched: 6. The CDR3 contains 14 residues. The CDR3 here is CASSSPGGRNEQFF. The CDR3 region has the DNA TGTGCCAGCAGCTCCCCGGGGGGGCGGAATGAGCAGTTCTTC.

This clone occurred a few times. The CDR3 DNA reads as TGTGCCAGCAGTCCTAACAGGGCGGGGGCGACTGAAGCTTTCTTT. Translating it yields CASSPNRAGATEAFF. The rearrangement joins TRBV27 to TRBJ1-1, with D possibly TRBD1 on 6 matching bases. Germline V gene data show CDR1 as MNHEY and CDR2 as SMNVEV (reference sequence). V was trimmed by 5 bases and J by 5 bases, leaving 18 bases between them. This CDR3 region has 15 residues.

This clone occurred once. The chain carries TRBV15 and TRBJ2-3, with 8 positions matching TRBD2. Per germline, CDR1 LNHNV and CDR2 YYDKDF (reference sequence). V lost 8 bases, J lost 4 bases, and 11 bases stayed unmatched. The CDR3 length is 15 residues. The CDR3 is CATSVAGLGADTQYF. The CDR3 DNA follows: TGTGCCACCTCGGTAGCGGGGTTAGGGGCAGATACGCAGTATTTT.

This clone showed up just once. This sequence joins TRBV7-9 and TRBJ1-1; D uncertain. Deletions cut 5 bases from V and 7 bases from J, with 17 bases between. Germline V gives CDR1 SEHNR, CDR2 FQNEAQ (reference sequence). There are 14 residues in the CDR3. Here the CDR3 reads CASSQERDAFEAFF. In DNA, the CDR3 is TGTGCCAGCAGCCAAGAGCGGGATGCCTTTGAAGCTTTCTTT.

This clone was detected only a few times. V and J are TRBV7-9 and TRBJ1-2; D is unclear. V lost 1 base, J lost 13 bases, and 13 bases lay in between. CDR3 length equals 12 residues. Germline CDR1 reads SEHNR; CDR2 reads FQNEAQ (reference sequence). CDR3 nucleotide sequence: TGTGCCAGCAGCTTAGTTGACGGTGGAGTCACCTTC. It codes for CASSLVDGGVTF.

The V call is TRBV7-2, the J call TRBJ2-4, with D uncertain. Germline lookup yields CDR1 SGHTA and CDR2 FQGNSA. V gave up 5 bases and J gave up 1 base, with 6 bases separating them. The CDR3 covers 13 residues. The CDR3 protein is CASSGQAKNIQYF. The CDR3 region has the DNA TGTGCCAGCAGCGGTCAGGCCAAAAACATTCAGTACTTC.

V is TRBV6-6 and J is TRBJ1-5, with 8 bases aligning to TRBD1. This CDR3 region has 15 residues. Germline lookup yields CDR1 MNHNY and CDR2 SVGAGI (reference sequence). The ends lost 6 bases at V and 5 bases at J; junction bases unmatched: 9. DNA of the CDR3: TGTGCCAGCAGCCGACGGCCACAGGGGGATCAGCCCCAGCATTTT. Translated, it gives CASSRRPQGDQPQHF.

This clone was counted between two and nine times. The chain uses TRBV2 and TRBJ2-3; D remains ambiguous. V lost 4 bases, J lost 0 bases, and 8 bases lay in between. The CDR3 has 14 residues. Germline V gene sequence: CDR1 SNHLY, CDR2 FYNNEI. DNA for the CDR3: TGTGCCAGCAGTGGACAAATTAGCACAGATACGCAGTATTTT. It is translated as CASSGQISTDTQYF.

The rearrangement joins TRBV4-2 to TRBJ2-7; TRBD1 agrees at 9 bases. V gave up 4 bases and J gave up 8 bases; unmatched junction bases: 12. The CDR3 is made up of 15 amino acids. The germline gives CDR1 LGHNA, CDR2 YNFKEQ. The DNA for the CDR3 is TGTGCCAGCAGCCGAACGGACAGGGGTCTGATCAAGCAGTACTTC. This codes for CASSRTDRGLIKQYF.

The chain employs TRBV30 and TRBJ2-2; D possibly corresponds to TRBD1 (5 bases). V lost 4 bases and J lost 4, with 22 bases in between. Germline V gene sequence: CDR1 GTSNPN, CDR2 SVGIG (reference sequence). CDR3 length equals 17 residues. The CDR3 reads CAWIHPRQFQLTGELFF. The CDR3 DNA is TGTGCCTGGATCCACCCCCGACAGTTTCAGCTCACCGGGGAGCTGTTTTTT.

The chain combines TRBV30 with TRBJ2-1, with a tentative D call TRBD1 (6 bases). The germline CDR1 and CDR2 sequences are GTSNPN and SVGIG (reference sequence). The length of the CDR3 is 15 residues. Trimming took off 4 bases at V and 1 base at J, with 14 bases between the two ends. The DNA for the CDR3 is TGTGCCTGGAACCCAGGGGCCCAGTCCTACAATGAGCAGTTCTTC. Protein sequence: CAWNPGAQSYNEQFF.

This clone has only a few counts. The chain joins TRBV6-1 to TRBJ2-5, with D unresolved. This CDR3 spans 13 amino acids. Trimming stripped 5 bases from V and 5 bases from J, with 12 bases between. The germline CDR1 and CDR2 sequences are MNHNS and SASEGT. The CDR3, as DNA: TGTGCCAGCAGTCCCGAGTTTGCCGAGACCCAGTACTTC. Translated: CASSPEFAETQYF.

This clone was seen ten or more times. The chain couples TRBV7-9 to TRBJ1-4; no reliable D call. Germline V CDR1 and CDR2: SEHNR, FQNEAQ (reference sequence). With 4 bases removed from V and 11 bases from J, the gap between germline ends came to 8 bases. The CDR3 has 11 amino acids. The DNA of the CDR3 is TGTGCCAGCAGCTCCACCGGGAAACTGTTTTTT. As protein: CASSSTGKLFF.

This clone occurred a few times. The chain joins TRBV19 to TRBJ2-5, with D possibly matching TRBD1 (6 bases). From germline, CDR1 is LNHDA and CDR2 SQIVND (reference sequence). The CDR3 sequence is 15 residues long. Trimming removed 8 bases from V and 3 bases from J, with 19 bases in between. In DNA, the CDR3 is TGTGCCAGTCCACGTCCAGGGGACCGTGAAGAGACCCAGTACTTC. It codes for CASPRPGDREETQYF.

V gene TRBV5-6 combines with J gene TRBJ2-5, with D perhaps TRBD1 or TRBD2 (6 bases each). Trimming removed 3 bases at V and 3 bases at J, with 15 bases between. Germline V gene sequence: CDR1 SGHDT, CDR2 YYEEEE. This CDR3 is 15 amino acids long. DNA of the CDR3: TGTGCCAGCAGCTGGGGACACGGGAGCGAAGAGACCCAGTACTTC. Protein product: CASSWGHGSEETQYF.

The genes are TRBV7-9 and TRBJ2-5; tentative D call: TRBD1 (5 bases). The germline V gene encodes CDR1 SEHNR and CDR2 FQNEAQ (reference sequence). The CDR3 consists of 15 residues. Between the trimmed V and J ends, which lost 1 base and 6 bases, there was a span of 15 bases. CDR3 nucleotides: TGTGCCAGCAGCTTAGGGGGCACAGGCTCACAGACCCAGTACTTC. This sequence encodes CASSLGGTGSQTQYF.

V usage is TRBV30 and J usage is TRBJ2-7, with D possibly matching TRBD1 (6 bases). Trimming removed 3 bases at V and 2 bases at J, with 14 bases between. The CDR3 runs to 14 residues. In germline, CDR1 is GTSNPN, CDR2 SVGIG (reference sequence). The CDR3 nucleotides are TGTGCCTGGAGCGCCGGGACAAGGACCTACGAGCAGTACTTC. This encodes CAWSAGTRTYEQYF. The entire variable domain, with the rest obtained from reference TRBV30 and TRBJ2-7, is as follows: SQTIHQWPATLVQPVGSPLSLECTVEGTSNPNLYWYRQAAGRGLQLLFYSVGIGQISSEVPQNLSASRPQDRQFILSSKKLLLSDSGFYLCAWSAGTRTYEQYFGPGTRLTVT.